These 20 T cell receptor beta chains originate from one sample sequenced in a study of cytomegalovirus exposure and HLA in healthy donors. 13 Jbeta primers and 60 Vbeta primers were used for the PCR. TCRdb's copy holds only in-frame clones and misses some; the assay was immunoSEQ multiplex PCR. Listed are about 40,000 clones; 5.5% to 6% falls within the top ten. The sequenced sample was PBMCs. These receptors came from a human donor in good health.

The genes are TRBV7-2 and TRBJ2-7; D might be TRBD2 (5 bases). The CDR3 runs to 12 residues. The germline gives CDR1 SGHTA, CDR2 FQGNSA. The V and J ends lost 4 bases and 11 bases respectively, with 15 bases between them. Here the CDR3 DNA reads TGTGCCAGCAGCTCCCGGCTAGCTGTAAAGTACTTC. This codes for CASSSRLAVKYF.

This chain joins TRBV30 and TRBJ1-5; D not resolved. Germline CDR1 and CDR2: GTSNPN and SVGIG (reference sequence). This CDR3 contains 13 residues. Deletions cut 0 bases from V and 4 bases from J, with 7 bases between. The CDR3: CAWSVEGNQPQHF. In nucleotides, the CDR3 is TGTGCCTGGAGTGTCGAGGGTAATCAGCCCCAGCATTTT.

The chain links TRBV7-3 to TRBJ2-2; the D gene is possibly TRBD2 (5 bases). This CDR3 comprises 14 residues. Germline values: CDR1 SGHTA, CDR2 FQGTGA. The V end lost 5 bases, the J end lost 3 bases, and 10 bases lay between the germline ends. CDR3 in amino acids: CASSRIGDTGELFF. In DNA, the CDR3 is TGTGCCAGCAGCCGTATCGGGGACACCGGGGAGCTGTTTTTT.

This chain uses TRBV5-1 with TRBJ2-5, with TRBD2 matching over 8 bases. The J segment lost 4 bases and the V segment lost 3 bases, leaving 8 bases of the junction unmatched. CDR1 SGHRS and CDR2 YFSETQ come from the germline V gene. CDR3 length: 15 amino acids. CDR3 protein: CASSSGGREGETQYF. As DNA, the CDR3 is TGCGCCAGCAGCTCTGGGGGCCGGGAGGGAGAGACCCAGTACTTC. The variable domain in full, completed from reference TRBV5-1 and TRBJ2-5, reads KAGVTQTPRYLIKTRGQQVTLSCSPISGHRSVSWYQQTPGQGLQFLFEYFSETQRNKGNFPGRFSGRQFSNSRSEMNVSTLELGDSALYLCASSSGGREGETQYFGPGTRLLVL.

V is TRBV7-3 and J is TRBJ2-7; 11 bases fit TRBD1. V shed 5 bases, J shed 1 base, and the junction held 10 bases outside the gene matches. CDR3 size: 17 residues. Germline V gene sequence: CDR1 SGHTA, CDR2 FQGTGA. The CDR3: CASSPGTGGLISYEQYF. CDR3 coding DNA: TGTGCCAGCAGCCCCGGGACAGGGGGACTTATTTCCTACGAGCAGTACTTC. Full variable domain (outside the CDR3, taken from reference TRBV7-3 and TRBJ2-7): GAGVSQTPSNKVTEKGKYVELRCDPISGHTALYWYRQSLGQGPEFLIYFQGTGAADDSGLPNDRFFAVRPEGSVSTLKIQRTERGDSAVYLCASSPGTGGLISYEQYFGPGTRLTVT.

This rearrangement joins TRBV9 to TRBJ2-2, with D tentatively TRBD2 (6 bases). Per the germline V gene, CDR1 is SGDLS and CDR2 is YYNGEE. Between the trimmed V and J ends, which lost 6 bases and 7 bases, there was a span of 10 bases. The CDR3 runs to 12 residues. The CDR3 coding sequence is TGTGCCAGCAACCCGGACTACGGGGAGCTGTTTTTT. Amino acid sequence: CASNPDYGELFF.

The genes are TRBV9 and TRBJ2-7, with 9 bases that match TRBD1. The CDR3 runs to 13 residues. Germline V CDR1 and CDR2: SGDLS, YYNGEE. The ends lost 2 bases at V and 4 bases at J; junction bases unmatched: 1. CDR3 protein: CASSVTGGYEQYF. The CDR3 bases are TGTGCCAGCAGCGTGACAGGGGGATACGAGCAGTACTTC. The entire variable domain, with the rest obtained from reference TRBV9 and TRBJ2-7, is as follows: DSGVTQTPKHLITATGQRVTLRCSPRSGDLSVYWYQQSLDQGLQFLIQYYNGEERAKGNILERFSAQQFPDLHSELNLSSLELGDSALYFCASSVTGGYEQYFGPGTRLTVT.

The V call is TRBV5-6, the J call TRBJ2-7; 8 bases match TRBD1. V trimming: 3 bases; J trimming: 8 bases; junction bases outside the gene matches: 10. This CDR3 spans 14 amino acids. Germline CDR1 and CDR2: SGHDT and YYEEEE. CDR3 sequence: CASSSGTGLVQQYF. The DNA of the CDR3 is TGTGCCAGCAGCTCCGGGACAGGTCTGGTCCAGCAGTACTTC.

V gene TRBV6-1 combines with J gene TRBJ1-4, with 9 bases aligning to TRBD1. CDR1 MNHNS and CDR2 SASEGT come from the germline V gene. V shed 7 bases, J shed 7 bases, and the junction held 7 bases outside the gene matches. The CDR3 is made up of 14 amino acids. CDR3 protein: CASNSQGAGEKLFF. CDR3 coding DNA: TGTGCCAGCAACTCACAGGGGGCGGGTGAAAAACTGTTTTTT.

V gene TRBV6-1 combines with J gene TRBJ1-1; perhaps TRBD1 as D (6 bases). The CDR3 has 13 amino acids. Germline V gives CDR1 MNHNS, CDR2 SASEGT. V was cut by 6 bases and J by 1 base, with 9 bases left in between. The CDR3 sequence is CASRTGENTEAFF. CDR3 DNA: TGTGCCAGCAGGACAGGCGAGAACACTGAAGCTTTCTTT.

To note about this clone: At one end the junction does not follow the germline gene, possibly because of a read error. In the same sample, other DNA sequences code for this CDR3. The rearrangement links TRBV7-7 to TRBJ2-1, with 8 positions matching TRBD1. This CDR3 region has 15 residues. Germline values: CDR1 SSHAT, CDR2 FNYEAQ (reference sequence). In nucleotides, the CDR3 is TGTGCTAGCAGCTTGGGGCAGGGGGCACACAATGAGCAGTTCTTC. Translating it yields CASSLGQGAHNEQFF.

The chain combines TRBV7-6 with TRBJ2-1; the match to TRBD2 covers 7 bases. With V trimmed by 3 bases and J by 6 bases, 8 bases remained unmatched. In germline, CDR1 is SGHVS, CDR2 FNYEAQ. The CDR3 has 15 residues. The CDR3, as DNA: TGTGCCAGCAGCTTTCAAGCGGGGTATTTCAATGAGCAGTTCTTC. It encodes CASSFQAGYFNEQFF. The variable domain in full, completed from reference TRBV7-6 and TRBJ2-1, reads GAGVSQSPRYKVTKRGQDVALRCDPISGHVSLYWYRQALGQGPEFLTYFNYEAQQDKSGLPNDRFSAERPEGSISTLTIQRTEQRDSAMYRCASSFQAGYFNEQFFGPGTRLTVL.

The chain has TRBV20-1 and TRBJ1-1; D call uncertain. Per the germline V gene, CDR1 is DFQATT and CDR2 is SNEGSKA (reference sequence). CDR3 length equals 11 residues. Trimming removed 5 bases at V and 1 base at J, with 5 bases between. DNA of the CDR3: TGCAGTGCTTTCAGGAACACTGAAGCTTTCTTT. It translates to CSAFRNTEAFF.

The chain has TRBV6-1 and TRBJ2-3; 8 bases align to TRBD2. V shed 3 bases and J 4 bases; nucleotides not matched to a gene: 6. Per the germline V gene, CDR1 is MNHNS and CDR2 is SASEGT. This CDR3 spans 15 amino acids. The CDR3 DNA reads TGTGCCAGCAGTGATCGGGGGGGGAGCTCAGATACGCAGTATTTT. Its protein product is CASSDRGGSSDTQYF.

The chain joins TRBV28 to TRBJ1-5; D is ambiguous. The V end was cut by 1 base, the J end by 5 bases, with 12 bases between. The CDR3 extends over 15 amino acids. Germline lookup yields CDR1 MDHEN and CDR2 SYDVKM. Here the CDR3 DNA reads TGTGCCAGCAGTTTATCGTCGTCCTACCATCAGCCCCAGCATTTT. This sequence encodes CASSLSSSYHQPQHF.

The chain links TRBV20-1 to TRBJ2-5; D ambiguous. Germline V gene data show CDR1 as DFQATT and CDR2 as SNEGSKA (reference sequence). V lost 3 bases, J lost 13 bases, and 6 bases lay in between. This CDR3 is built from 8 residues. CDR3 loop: CSASPLYF. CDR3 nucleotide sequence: TGCAGTGCTAGCCCCCTGTACTTC.

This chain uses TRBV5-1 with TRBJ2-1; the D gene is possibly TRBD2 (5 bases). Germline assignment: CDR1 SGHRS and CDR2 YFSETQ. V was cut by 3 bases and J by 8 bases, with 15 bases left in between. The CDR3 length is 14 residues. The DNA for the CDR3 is TGCGCCAGCAGCTATAACTGGAGGAACGATGAGCAGTTCTTC. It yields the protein CASSYNWRNDEQFF. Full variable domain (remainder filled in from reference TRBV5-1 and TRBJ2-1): KAGVTQTPRYLIKTRGQQVTLSCSPISGHRSVSWYQQTPGQGLQFLFEYFSETQRNKGNFPGRFSGRQFSNSRSEMNVSTLELGDSALYLCASSYNWRNDEQFFGPGTRLTVL.

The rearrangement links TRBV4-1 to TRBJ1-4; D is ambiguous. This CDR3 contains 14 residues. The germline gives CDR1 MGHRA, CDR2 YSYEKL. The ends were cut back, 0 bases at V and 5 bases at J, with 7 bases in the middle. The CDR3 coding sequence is TGCGCCAGCAGCCAAGAACCCGGGAATGAAAAACTGTTTTTT. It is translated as CASSQEPGNEKLFF.

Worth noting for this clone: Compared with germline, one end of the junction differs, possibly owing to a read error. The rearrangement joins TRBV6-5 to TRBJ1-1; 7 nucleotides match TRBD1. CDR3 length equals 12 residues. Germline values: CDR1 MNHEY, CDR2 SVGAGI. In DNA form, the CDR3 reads TGTGCCAGCAGTGGGGACAGCGTTGAAGATTTCTTT. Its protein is CASSGDSVEDFF.

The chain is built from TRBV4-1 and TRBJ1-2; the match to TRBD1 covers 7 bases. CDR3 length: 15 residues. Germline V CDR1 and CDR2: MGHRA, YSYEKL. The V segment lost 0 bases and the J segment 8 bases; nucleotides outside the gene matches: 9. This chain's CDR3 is CASSQDDRDPMGYTF. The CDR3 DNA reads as TGCGCCAGCAGCCAAGATGACAGGGATCCTATGGGCTACACCTTC.